This record concerns one T cell receptor (beta chain) sequence. Its target is not known. This record comes from a study of blood T cells in healthy people across ages. Study results and caveats: There was a strong correlation between TCR beta diversity and naive T cell percentage.

Donors were healthy Caucasian individuals from Russia aged roughly 6 to 100. Germline CDR1 and CDR2: SQVTM and ANQGSEA. The CDR3 has 12 residues. V was pared by 7 bases and J by 3 bases, with 10 bases between. Sample-barcoded 5' priming and a J-beta primer mix drove a second PCR of roughly 6 to 12 cycles. Template switching added a 12-random-nucleotide identifier to every cDNA molecule. One entry per CDR3 protein results from TCRdb running MiXCR on the 5' RACE reads. The table has some 1,500,000 distinct CDR3 sequences, approximately 39% seen once. What was sequenced was blood. This clonotype was sampled from a woman aged 18-30 years in good health. This chain links TRBV29-1 with TRBJ2-1; no reliable D call. The CDR3 DNA reads as TGCAGCGCTGCACTTTACTACAATGAGCAGTTCTTC. Translating gives CSAALYYNEQFF.